This T cell receptor (beta chain) was observed in a study of CD8 T cells in ankylosing spondylitis. TCRdb passed the 5' RACE reads through MiXCR, listing each CDR3 protein once. The table lists around 140,000 distinct CDR3 sequences, under 20% of them singletons, with around a third in the top ten. Overall study results and limits: In reactive arthritis synovial fluid and blood, some motif variants had been reported before. According to the report, clones linked to the disease were significantly enriched in matched synovial fluid samples taken from ankylosing spondylitis patients. Disease-associated clonotypes exhibited CD8+ identity and were relatively infrequent in peripheral blood. Made up of roughly 8 highly homologous variants, a TCR beta motif appeared characteristic of ankylosing spondylitis blood.

This clonotype was observed a handful of times. Its antigen is unknown. Sequencing was performed on blood, either unsorted or a sorted T cell fraction (not recorded which). The clonotype was recovered from a male donor with ankylosing spondylitis.

The CDR3 DNA reads TGCGCCAGCAGCGAACCTAGGTGGCATCGCAATGAGCAGTTCTTC. It codes for CASSEPRWHRNEQFF. The chain links TRBV10-2 to TRBJ2-1, with no clear D. CDR3 length: 15 amino acids. V lost 6 bases and J 6 bases, leaving 18 bases between the germline ends. Germline assignment: CDR1 WSHSY and CDR2 SAAADI.